This TCR beta chain was identified in a study of CD8 T cells in Susac syndrome. The CDR3 spans 14 residues. V was shortened by 5 bases and J by 0 bases, with 10 bases between the two germline ends. The germline gives CDR1 DFQATT, CDR2 SNEGSKA (reference sequence). Random hexamers were used to reverse transcribe the RNA input (about 0.5 to 1 ug). Amplification of TCR beta CDR3 was carried out by immunoSEQ multiplex PCR, which covered 54 Vbeta and 13 Jbeta segments. TCRdb redid the calling of the immunoSEQ multiplex PCR reads with MiXCR, one entry per CDR3 protein. The table shows roughly 250,000 distinct CDR3 sequences, with 90% to 97% occurring only once.

The chain uses TRBV20-1 and TRBJ1-4; TRBD1 might be the D (5 bases). Source material: CD4+ T cells from PBMCs. The receptor comes from a human donor with Susac syndrome. CDR3 loop: CSAQGSATNEKLFF. The CDR3 DNA follows: TGCAGTGCTCAGGGAAGCGCAACTAATGAAAAACTGTTTTTT.